This entry lists 8 T cell receptor beta chains sequenced from one sample in a study of CD8 T cells in ankylosing spondylitis (dated by TCRdb to 2016 to 2017). The antigens these receptors bind are not known. Points the paper makes about the study in general: A TCR beta motif of eight highly homologous amino acid variants appeared characteristic of blood from ankylosing spondylitis patients.

The library relied on 5' RACE. TCRdb shows the sequencer as Illumina HiSeq 2500. In TCRdb, the public reads were trimmed at Q25 with fastp and aligned with MiXCR, with productive beta chains retained. Merged by CDR3 protein, the rows form single entries marked with the most common genes and DNA. The sample includes 200,000 to 250,000 distinct CDR3 sequences, with roughly 18% observed a single time. Approximately 40% of the sample belongs to the ten largest clones. The sample taken for sequencing was blood, either unsorted or a sorted T cell fraction (not recorded which). Receptors were obtained from a male donor with ankylosing spondylitis.

This clonotype showed up many times. This chain uses TRBV12-3 or TRBV12-4 with TRBJ1-1; maybe TRBD1 (6 bases). This CDR3 has 15 amino acids. The V and J ends lost 4 bases and 2 bases respectively, with 14 bases between them. CDR3: CASSSTGWGNTEAFF. DNA for the CDR3: TGTGCCAGCAGTTCTACAGGGTGGGGAAACACTGAAGCTTTCTTT.

In its sample, this clonotype was seen a few times. V is TRBV12-3 or TRBV12-4 and J is TRBJ1-1; no clear D gene. The CDR3 is made up of 15 amino acids. Trimming took off 3 bases at V and 0 bases at J, with 11 bases between the two ends. CDR3 amino acids: CASSFSSSLNTEAFF. Here the CDR3 DNA reads TGTGCCAGCAGTTTTAGTTCCAGCCTGAACACTGAAGCTTTCTTT.

The chain uses TRBV10-3 and TRBJ2-3; 12 nucleotides match TRBD2. Trimming removed 0 bases from V and 4 bases from J; junction bases left unmatched: 8. The CDR3 is 18 residues long. Germline values: CDR1 ENHRY, CDR2 SYGVKD. The CDR3 DNA reads TGTGCCATCAGTGAGTCGTCTATGACTAGCGGGAGAGCAGATACGCAGTATTTT. Its protein product is CAISESSMTSGRADTQYF.

At least ten counts were recorded for this clonotype. V gene TRBV29-1 combines with J gene TRBJ2-7; D may correspond to TRBD1 or TRBD2 (5 bases each). Deletions cut 6 bases from V and 3 bases from J, with 15 bases between. Germline-derived CDR1 and CDR2 are SQVTM and ANQGSEA. There are 13 residues in the CDR3. The CDR3 reads CSVQGRGNYEQYF. The CDR3 DNA reads TGCAGCGTCCAGGGACGGGGCAACTACGAGCAGTACTTC.

This sequence joins TRBV7-9 and TRBJ2-1, with a possible D match to TRBD1 (6 bases). CDR3 size: 17 residues. V shed 0 bases and J shed 4 bases, with 16 bases lying between them. Germline CDR1 is SEHNR and CDR2 is FQNEAQ (reference sequence). CDR3 in DNA: TGTGCCAGCAGCTTAGCTGGGGGCCTCCCGGGATACAATGAGCAGTTCTTC. Amino acids: CASSLAGGLPGYNEQFF.

This clonotype was seen at least ten times. J is TRBJ1-1 and V is TRBV7-9; D is possibly TRBD1 (6 bases). CDR1 is SEHNR and CDR2 is FQNEAQ in the germline V gene (reference sequence). The CDR3 runs 16 residues. With 5 bases removed from V and 0 bases from J, the gap between germline ends came to 16 bases. CDR3 protein: CASSLPQGNMNTEAFF. In nucleotides, the CDR3 is TGTGCCAGCAGCCTCCCCCAGGGGAACATGAACACTGAAGCTTTCTTT.

The genes are TRBV14 and TRBJ1-5; 10 positions agree with TRBD1. CDR3 size: 22 residues. In germline, CDR1 is SGHDN, CDR2 FVKESK. V lost 0 bases to trimming and J lost 0 bases; unmatched junction nucleotides: 17. The CDR3, as DNA: TGTGCCAGCAGCCAAGAAATAAGCGAGACAGGGGGCTGGAGCCCTAGCAATCAGCCCCAGCATTTT. Translated: CASSQEISETGGWSPSNQPQHF. Together with reference TRBV14 and TRBJ1-5, the CDR3 gives the full variable domain: EAGVTQFPSHSVIEKGQTVTLRCDPISGHDNLYWYRRVMGKEIKFLLHFVKESKQDESGMPNNRFLAERTGGTYSTLKVQPAELEDSGVYFCASSQEISETGGWSPSNQPQHFGDGTRLSIL.

This clonotype has a handful of counts. V gene TRBV30 combines with J gene TRBJ2-7; no clear D gene. Looked up from germline, CDR1 is GTSNPN and CDR2 is SVGIG (reference sequence). V dropped 0 bases and J dropped 6 bases, with 15 bases sitting between them. CDR3 length: 14 residues. CDR3 DNA sequence: TGTGCCTGGAGTGTCCCAACAGTAGTATCCGAGCAGTACTTC. Translation gives CAWSVPTVVSEQYF.